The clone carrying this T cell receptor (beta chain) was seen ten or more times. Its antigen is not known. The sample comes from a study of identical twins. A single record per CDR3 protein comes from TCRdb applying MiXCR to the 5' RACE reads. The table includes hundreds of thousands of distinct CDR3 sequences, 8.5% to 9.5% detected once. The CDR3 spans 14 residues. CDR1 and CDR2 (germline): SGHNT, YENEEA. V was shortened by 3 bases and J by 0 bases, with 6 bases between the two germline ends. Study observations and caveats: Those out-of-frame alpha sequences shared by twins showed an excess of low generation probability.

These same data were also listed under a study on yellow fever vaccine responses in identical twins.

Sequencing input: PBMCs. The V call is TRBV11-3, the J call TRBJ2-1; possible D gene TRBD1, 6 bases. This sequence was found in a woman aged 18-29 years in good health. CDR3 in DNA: TGTGCCAGCAGCTTGGGACACTCCTACAATGAGCAGTTCTTC. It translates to CASSLGHSYNEQFF.